This passage covers 15 T cell receptor beta chains from one sample sequenced in a study of T-cell memory formation after mild COVID-19. Each CDR3 protein gets one entry after TCRdb re-called the 5' RACE reads with MiXCR. The table records about 82,000 distinct CDR3 sequences, around 13% of them present only once. Sequenced material: PBMCs or a T cell subset sorted from them (not recorded which). Source of these receptors: a man younger than 30 who had mild COVID-19 (a few samples of this study predate the infection). Cell type and time point are not known.

This clonotype was seen a handful of times. As DNA, the CDR3 is TGTGCCAGCAGCGCCCAGATCTCCTACGAGCAGTACTTC. Translation: CASSAQISYEQYF. The V and J genes are TRBV7-9 and TRBJ2-7; D unresolved. Per germline, CDR1 SEHNR and CDR2 FQNEAQ (reference sequence). The CDR3 spans 13 residues. V dropped 5 bases and J dropped 0 bases, with 8 bases sitting between them.

This clonotype came up a few times. The chain uses TRBV11-2 and TRBJ1-3; no firm D call. The germline gives CDR1 SGHAT, CDR2 FQNNGV. This CDR3 region has 15 residues. Between the trimmed V and J ends, which lost 10 bases and 0 bases, there was a span of 16 bases. The CDR3 DNA reads as TGTGCCACCTGGGGAACTGCGAACTCTGGAAACACCATATATTTT. Its translation: CATWGTANSGNTIYF.

This clonotype was counted many times. This chain links TRBV12-3 or TRBV12-4 with TRBJ2-2; D is unresolved. Trimming stripped 6 bases from V and 5 bases from J, with 7 bases between. This CDR3 has 12 residues. The CDR3 nucleotides read TGTGCCAGCAGAGCAATGACCGGGGAGCTGTTTTTT. Its translation is CASRAMTGELFF.

The V and J genes are TRBV25-1 and TRBJ1-5; no clear D gene. Germline values: CDR1 MGHDK, CDR2 SYGVNS. V was cut by 2 bases and J by 7 bases, with 9 bases left in between. This CDR3 is built from 13 residues. The CDR3 DNA is TGTGCCAGCAGTGAAGGGGAAAGGCAGCCCCAGCATTTT. Residues: CASSEGERQPQHF.

There are a few counts of this clonotype. V usage is TRBV6-2 or TRBV6-3 and J usage is TRBJ2-1; D is ambiguous. This CDR3 contains 13 residues. V was clipped by 2 bases and J by 4 bases, with 6 bases between them. The germline V gene encodes CDR1 MNHEY and CDR2 SVGEGT. The CDR3 protein is CASSYENYNEQFF. The CDR3 region has the DNA TGTGCCAGCAGTTACGAGAATTACAATGAGCAGTTCTTC.

The chain combines TRBV6-1 with TRBJ2-7; the D gene is possibly TRBD2 (6 bases). V dropped 4 bases and J dropped 0 bases, with 13 bases sitting between them. CDR1 and CDR2 from the germline V gene are MNHNS and SASEGT. This CDR3 comprises 15 residues. CDR3 in amino acids: CASSVFAGSSYEQYF. CDR3 in DNA: TGTGCCAGCAGTGTTTTCGCGGGGAGCTCCTACGAGCAGTACTTC.

The table lists this clonotype with many counts. The genes are TRBV5-1 and TRBJ1-2, with 7 bases identical to TRBD1. CDR3 length equals 16 residues. Germline V gene sequence: CDR1 SGHRS, CDR2 YFSETQ. With 4 bases clipped from V and 4 bases from J, the junction kept 13 bases outside the gene matches. Here the CDR3 DNA reads TGCGCCAGCAGCCATGAGACAGGGCTCCCCCCCTATGGCTACACCTTC. Its translation: CASSHETGLPPYGYTF.

In this sample, this clonotype turned up a few times. This rearrangement joins TRBV7-9 to TRBJ2-5; TRBD1 aligns across 8 bases. V was pared by 5 bases and J by 5 bases, with 10 bases of the junction left unmatched. The CDR3 contains 15 residues. Germline V gene data show CDR1 as SEHNR and CDR2 as FQNEAQ (reference sequence). The CDR3 coding sequence is TGTGCCAGCAGCCCGACAGACAGGGGTCAGGAGACCCAGTACTTC. The encoded protein is CASSPTDRGQETQYF.

The chain couples TRBV6-5 to TRBJ2-3; D is possibly TRBD2 (7 bases). V lost 0 bases and J lost 8, with 12 bases in between. Germline V CDR1 and CDR2: MNHEY, SVGAGI. The CDR3 totals 14 residues. The CDR3 protein is CASSYSGGARTQYF. As DNA, the CDR3 is TGTGCCAGCAGTTACTCGGGGGGGGCACGTACGCAGTATTTT.

This chain uses TRBV12-3 or TRBV12-4 with TRBJ1-1, with D uncertain. This CDR3 has 11 amino acids. V shed 6 bases and J shed 1 base, with 3 bases lying between them. CDR3 in amino acids: CASSENTEAFF. DNA of the CDR3: TGTGCCAGCAGCGAGAACACTGAAGCTTTCTTT.

This clonotype was seen a handful of times. The chain links TRBV7-3 to TRBJ2-3, with D perhaps matching TRBD1 (6 bases). The CDR3 sequence is 14 residues long. CDR1 is SGHTA and CDR2 is FQGTGA in the germline V gene. Trimming took off 3 bases at V and 4 bases at J, with 11 bases between the two ends. CDR3 DNA sequence: TGTGCCAGCAGCTTGGGGGCTGGGGCAGATACGCAGTATTTT. Its translation is CASSLGAGADTQYF.

This clonotype has a handful of counts. The J gene is TRBJ1-1, the V gene TRBV6-2 or TRBV6-3, with D hard to call. From germline, CDR1 is MNHEY and CDR2 SVGEGT. V lost 6 bases to trimming and J lost 1 base, with 18 bases between them. The CDR3 sequence is 16 residues long. Here the CDR3 DNA reads TGTGCCAGCAGAACGATCCGAGCTGAAGGGAACACTGAAGCTTTCTTT. The encoded protein is CASRTIRAEGNTEAFF.

V gene TRBV7-9 combines with J gene TRBJ1-1; maybe TRBD1 (6 bases). V was trimmed by 3 bases and J by 0 bases, leaving 8 bases between them. The CDR3 is 14 amino acids. Germline V gene data show CDR1 as SEHNR and CDR2 as FQNEAQ (reference sequence). CDR3 DNA sequence: TGTGCCAGCAGCTTTCAGGGGATGAACACTGAAGCTTTCTTT. Protein product: CASSFQGMNTEAFF.

The genes are TRBV4-1 and TRBJ2-3; maybe TRBD2 (5 bases). Trimming took 10 bases from V and 1 from J, leaving 9 bases between them. The CDR3 length is 12 residues. The germline gives CDR1 MGHRA, CDR2 YSYEKL. The CDR3, as DNA: TGCGCCACCTCCGGGGGCACAGATACGCAGTATTTT. Its translation: CATSGGTDTQYF.

The sample holds a few counts of this clonotype. The chain couples TRBV5-5 to TRBJ1-2, with D unclear. V was pared by 0 bases and J by 7 bases, with 7 bases between. There are 12 residues in the CDR3. The germline V gene encodes CDR1 SGHKS and CDR2 YYEKEE (reference sequence). The CDR3 DNA follows: TGTGCCAGCAGCTTGGGCCAGAGTGGCTACACCTTC. As protein: CASSLGQSGYTF.